This T cell receptor (beta chain) was retrieved from a study of T cell clonotyping in hematopoietic cell transplantation. Study outcomes and limitations: Few recipient clonotypes overlapped donors; over 95% were de novo at given depth.

This table comes from immunoSEQ multiplex PCR, and its TCRdb copy is limited to in-frame clones, with some not included. The sample consists of about 45,000 clones, around 80% of them appearing once. The table lists this clone with a count of one. Its antigen remains unidentified. The V end lost 2 bases, the J end lost 7 bases, and 9 bases lay between the germline ends. CDR3 length equals 12 residues. Sample time point: recipient sample about 28 days before transplant, after cytoreduction. The receptor was isolated from a man between 60 and 75 years old with myelodysplastic syndrome. Some clones in this sample may be carry-over from other donors' samples. This material consisted of peripheral blood mononuclear cells, taken before stem cell transplant. This chain links TRBV23-1 with TRBJ2-7; D is undetermined. TRBV23-1 is an ORF; its function is uncertain. The CDR3 DNA is TGCGCCAGCAGTCAAGTTGTTATGGAGCAGTACTTC. This translates into CASSQVVMEQYF.